This T cell receptor (beta chain) comes out of a study of sequential checkpoint blockade in melanoma. Study as a whole: Each arm's sequence ended with maintenance nivolumab.

Germline CDR1 reads MNHEY; CDR2 reads SMNVEV (reference sequence). The CDR3 has 14 residues. V was shortened by 5 bases and J by 2 bases, with 12 bases between the two germline ends. Treatment noted: randomized to nivolumab then ipilimumab (arm A) or the reverse (arm B). PBMC sorting kept live CD3+CD8+ cells without CD19 or CD56. Clones were read by immunoSEQ multiplex PCR, and TCRdb kept only the in-frame ones, dropping some. The table includes under 20,000 clones, 70% detected once. Sequenced material: CD8+ T cells sorted from blood (inferred from file names), taken from a patient given nivolumab and ipilimumab in sequence. The chain has TRBV27 and TRBJ1-1; D might be TRBD1 (6 bases). The source is a human donor with melanoma. CDR3 amino acids: CASSPQGGNTEAFF. CDR3 nucleotide sequence: TGTGCCAGCAGTCCACAGGGTGGAAACACTGAAGCTTTCTTT.